This TCR beta chain derives from a study of blood T cell repertoires in COVID-19. CDR1 is MDHEN and CDR2 is SYDVKM in the germline V gene. Trimming took off 1 base at V and 1 base at J, with 11 bases between the two ends. CDR3 length equals 16 residues. Here immunoSEQ multiplex PCR was the method, and the copy in TCRdb shows in-frame clones only, minus some. The sample holds 150,000 to 200,000 clones, about 86% seen once. The chain couples TRBV28 to TRBJ2-4; D unclear. The source material was peripheral blood. The TCR was taken from a woman aged 65 to 85 with acute or convalescent COVID-19. DNA of the CDR3: TGTGCCAGCAGTTTATTCCAGTTCGGGGCCAAAAACATTCAGTACTTC. Translating gives CASSLFQFGAKNIQYF.